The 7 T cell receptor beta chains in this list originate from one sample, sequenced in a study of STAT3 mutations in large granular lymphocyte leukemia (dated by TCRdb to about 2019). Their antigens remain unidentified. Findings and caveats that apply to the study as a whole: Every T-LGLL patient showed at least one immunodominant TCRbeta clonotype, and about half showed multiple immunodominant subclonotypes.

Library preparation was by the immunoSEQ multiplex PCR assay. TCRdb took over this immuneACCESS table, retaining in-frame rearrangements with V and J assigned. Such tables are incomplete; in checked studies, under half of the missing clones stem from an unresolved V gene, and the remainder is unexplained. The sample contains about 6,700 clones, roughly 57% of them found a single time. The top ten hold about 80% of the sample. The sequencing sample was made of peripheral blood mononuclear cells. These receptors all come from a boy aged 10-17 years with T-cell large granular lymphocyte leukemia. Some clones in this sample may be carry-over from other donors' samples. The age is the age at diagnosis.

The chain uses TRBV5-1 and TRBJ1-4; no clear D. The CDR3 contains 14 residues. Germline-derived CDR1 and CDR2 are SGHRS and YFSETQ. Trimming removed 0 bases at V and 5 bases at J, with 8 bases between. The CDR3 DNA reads TGCGCCAGCAGCTTGGTTCCGGTAAATGAAAAACTGTTTTTT. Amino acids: CASSLVPVNEKLFF.

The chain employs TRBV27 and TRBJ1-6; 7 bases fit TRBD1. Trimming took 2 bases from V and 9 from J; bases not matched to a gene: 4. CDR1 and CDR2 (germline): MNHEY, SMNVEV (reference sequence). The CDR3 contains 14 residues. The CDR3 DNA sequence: TGTGCCAGCAGTTTACTACAGGGGACTTCACCCCTCCACTTT. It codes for CASSLLQGTSPLHF.

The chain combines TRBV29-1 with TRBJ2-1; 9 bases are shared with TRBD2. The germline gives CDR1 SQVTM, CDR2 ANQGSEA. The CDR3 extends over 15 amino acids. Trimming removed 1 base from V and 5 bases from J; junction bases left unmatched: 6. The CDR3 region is CSVEGGLAGNNEQFF. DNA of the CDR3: TGCAGCGTTGAAGGAGGCCTAGCGGGAAACAATGAGCAGTTCTTC.

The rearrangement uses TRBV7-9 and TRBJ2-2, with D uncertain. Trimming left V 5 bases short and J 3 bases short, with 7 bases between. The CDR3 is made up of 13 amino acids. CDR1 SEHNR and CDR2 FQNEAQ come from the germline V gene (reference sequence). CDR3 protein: CASSLPHTGELFF. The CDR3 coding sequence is TGTGCCAGCAGCCTACCCCACACCGGGGAGCTGTTTTTT.

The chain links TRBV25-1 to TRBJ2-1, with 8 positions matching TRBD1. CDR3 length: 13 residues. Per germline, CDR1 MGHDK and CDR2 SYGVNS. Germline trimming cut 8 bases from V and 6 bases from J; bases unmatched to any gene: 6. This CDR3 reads CASGQQGGNEQFF. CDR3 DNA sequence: TGTGCCAGCGGCCAACAGGGGGGCAATGAGCAGTTCTTC.

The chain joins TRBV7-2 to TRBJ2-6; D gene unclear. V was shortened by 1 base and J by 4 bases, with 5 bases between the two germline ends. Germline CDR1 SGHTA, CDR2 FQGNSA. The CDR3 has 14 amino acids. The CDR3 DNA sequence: TGTGCCAGCAGCTTAGTGTCCGGGGCCAACGTCCTGACTTTC. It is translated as CASSLVSGANVLTF.

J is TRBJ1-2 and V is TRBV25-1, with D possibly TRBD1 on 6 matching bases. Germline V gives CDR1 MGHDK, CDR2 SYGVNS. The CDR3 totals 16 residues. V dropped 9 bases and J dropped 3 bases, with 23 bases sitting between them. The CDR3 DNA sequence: TGTGCCAGTACGGGGGGCAGACAGGTCCTCGACTATGGCTACACCTTC. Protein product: CASTGGRQVLDYGYTF.